This TCR beta chain was obtained from a study of cytomegalovirus exposure and HLA in healthy donors. The PCR made use of 60 Vbeta and 13 Jbeta primers. Using immunoSEQ multiplex PCR, the repertoire was profiled, and TCRdb retains in-frame clones only, with some absent. The sample carries around 250,000 clones, around 81% recorded once. The table lists this clone with a count of one. The V gene's germline CDR1 is SEHNR and CDR2 FQNEAQ (reference sequence). V dropped 5 bases and J dropped 7; count of bases not matched to a gene: 9. The CDR3 loop spans 16 amino acids. This receptor was obtained from a woman in her sixties in good health and CMV-seropositive. J is TRBJ2-2 and V is TRBV7-9; 11 positions agree with TRBD2. The sequencing sample was made of PBMCs. CDR3 residues: CASSPTSGRNYGELFF. CDR3 nucleotide sequence: TGTGCCAGCAGCCCCACTAGCGGGAGAAACTACGGGGAGCTGTTTTTT.